The next 27 T cell receptor beta chains were all read from a single sample in a study of cytomegalovirus exposure and HLA in healthy donors. Researchers ran the PCR with 60 Vbeta and 13 Jbeta primers. Using immunoSEQ multiplex PCR, the repertoire was profiled, and TCRdb retains in-frame clones only, with some absent. This sample has over 200,000 clones, with just under 85% found just once. The material sequenced was PBMCs. The source of these receptors is a woman aged 40 to 55 in good health and CMV-seronegative.

This chain links TRBV28 with TRBJ1-2, with a possible D match to TRBD1 (5 bases). Germline CDR1 and CDR2: MDHEN and SYDVKM. The CDR3 runs to 15 residues. The V and J ends lost 7 bases and 4 bases respectively, with 19 bases between them. CDR3 loop: CASNKPGESRYGYTF. The CDR3 nucleotides read TGTGCCAGCAACAAACCGGGGGAGAGCCGCTATGGCTACACCTTC.

The gene calls are TRBV10-2 and TRBJ1-2; possibly TRBD1 for D (5 bases). V was cut by 5 bases and J by 7 bases, with 14 bases left in between. CDR1 is WSHSY and CDR2 is SAAADI in the germline V gene. The CDR3 totals 13 residues. The CDR3 spells CASSLRQSGGYTF. CDR3 nucleotide sequence: TGCGCCAGCAGTCTAAGACAGTCTGGTGGCTACACCTTC.

This clone has just one count. The chain is built from TRBV6-6 and TRBJ1-5, with a possible D match to TRBD1 (6 bases). The CDR3 totals 15 residues. Between the trimmed V and J ends, which lost 0 bases and 7 bases, there was a span of 13 bases. Germline CDR1 and CDR2: MNHNY and SVGAGI (reference sequence). The CDR3: CASSYSAGEGQPQHF. The CDR3 bases are TGTGCCAGCAGTTACTCTGCAGGGGAAGGACAGCCCCAGCATTTT.

The genes are TRBV7-6 and TRBJ2-1, with D possibly matching TRBD1 (6 bases). CDR1 and CDR2 (germline): SGHVS, FNYEAQ. Trimming removed 1 base at V and 5 bases at J, with 15 bases between. This CDR3 spans 16 amino acids. Here the CDR3 DNA reads TGTGCCAGCAGCTTAGAACAGGGCACCACCCACAATGAGCAGTTCTTC. Translated: CASSLEQGTTHNEQFF.

The CDR3 here is CASKPGRAYGYTF. The DNA of the CDR3 is TGTGCCAGCAAGCCGGGGAGGGCCTATGGCTACACCTTC. The chain has TRBV6-5 and TRBJ1-2; unclear D gene. The CDR3 is made up of 13 amino acids. Germline V gene data show CDR1 as MNHEY and CDR2 as SVGAGI. V gave up 7 bases and J gave up 4 bases, with 13 bases separating them.

The chain is built from TRBV19 and TRBJ1-1; tentatively, D is TRBD1 (5 bases). CDR3 size: 14 residues. The germline V and J ends were trimmed by 7 bases and 4 bases, with 16 bases remaining between them. Germline assignment: CDR1 LNHDA and CDR2 SQIVND (reference sequence). In DNA, the CDR3 is TGTGCCAGTACCTTGGCGGGGGGGAGCACTGAAGCTTTCTTT. Protein: CASTLAGGSTEAFF. The full variable domain, with the rest looked up from reference TRBV19 and TRBJ1-1, is DGGITQSPKYLFRKEGQNVTLSCEQNLNHDAMYWYRQDPGQGLRLIYYSQIVNDFQKGDIAEGYSVSREKKESFPLTVTSAQKNPTAFYLCASTLAGGSTEAFFGQGTRLTVV.

This clone has only a few counts. J is TRBJ2-7 and V is TRBV5-5; D is possibly TRBD2 (6 bases). Trimming removed 3 bases from V and 6 bases from J, with 16 bases in between. Germline V gene lookup returns CDR1 SGHKS and CDR2 YYEKEE (reference sequence). The CDR3 length is 14 residues. The CDR3: CASSSRDFLREQYF. The CDR3 nucleotides are TGTGCCAGCAGCTCCCGGGACTTCCTACGCGAGCAGTACTTC.

V usage is TRBV18 and J usage is TRBJ2-7, with D maybe TRBD1 (6 bases). The CDR3 is 20 amino acids. V was shortened by 4 bases and J by 6 bases, with 34 bases between the two germline ends. Germline loops: CDR1 KGHSH, CDR2 LQKENI. The CDR3 region has the DNA TGTGCCAGCTCACGGGGTCCACAGGGACGAGCCCAGAGTTTAGGAGGCGAGCAGTACTTC. It codes for CASSRGPQGRAQSLGGEQYF.

This chain uses TRBV5-4 with TRBJ2-2; 14 bases are shared with TRBD2. V lost 2 bases to trimming and J lost 1 base; unmatched junction nucleotides: 1. This CDR3 is built from 17 residues. Germline CDR1 SGHNT, CDR2 YYREEE (reference sequence). CDR3 loop: CASSFGTSGGNTGELFF. CDR3 in DNA: TGTGCCAGCAGCTTTGGGACTAGCGGGGGGAACACCGGGGAGCTGTTTTTT.

For the CDR3, the DNA is TGTGCCAGCAGTTACTCGGGGACAGGCTCTGGAAACACCATATATTTT. This gives the protein CASSYSGTGSGNTIYF. The chain carries TRBV6-5 and TRBJ1-3; 8 positions agree with TRBD1. The ends lost 0 bases at V and 0 bases at J; junction bases unmatched: 1. CDR3 length: 16 residues. Germline V gene lookup returns CDR1 MNHEY and CDR2 SVGAGI.

J is TRBJ1-1 and V is TRBV11-3; D is perhaps TRBD1 (5 bases). CDR1 is SGHNT and CDR2 is YENEEA in the germline V gene. This CDR3 region has 14 residues. V was trimmed by 3 bases and J by 5 bases, leaving 13 bases between them. DNA for the CDR3: TGTGCCAGCAGCTTGATTGGGCAGGGTACTGAAGCTTTCTTT. This sequence encodes CASSLIGQGTEAFF.

This clone was recorded a few times. The genes are TRBV7-8 and TRBJ1-2; possibly TRBD1 for D (5 bases). Germline loops: CDR1 SGHVS, CDR2 FQNEAQ. The CDR3 loop spans 14 amino acids. The V end was cut by 0 bases, the J end by 4 bases, with 9 bases between. The CDR3 is CASSLAQGGYGYTF. The CDR3 coding sequence is TGTGCCAGCAGCTTAGCGCAGGGTGGCTATGGCTACACCTTC.

Turning to this clone: The sample contains more than one DNA sequence encoding this CDR3. The gene calls are TRBV4-2 and TRBJ2-7; tentative D call: TRBD1 (6 bases). The CDR3 consists of 16 residues. Trimming left V 0 bases short and J 1 base short, with 13 bases between. The germline V gene has CDR1 LGHNA and CDR2 YNFKEQ. This CDR3 is CASSQDRQQGSYEQYF. The DNA for the CDR3 is TGTGCCAGCAGCCAAGATCGTCAACAGGGATCCTACGAGCAGTACTTC.

The genes are TRBV7-9 and TRBJ1-4; no clear D. From germline, CDR1 is SEHNR and CDR2 FQNEAQ (reference sequence). There are 14 residues in the CDR3. The V gene lost 2 bases and the J gene lost 5 bases, with 9 bases spanning the gap. This CDR3 reads CASSLRDMNEKLFF. In nucleotides, the CDR3 is TGTGCCAGCAGCTTAAGAGACATGAATGAAAAACTGTTTTTT.

A single count supports this clone. The chain carries TRBV30 and TRBJ1-1; a weak D match, TRBD1 (6 bases). V lost 4 bases and J 7 bases, leaving 19 bases between the germline ends. Germline V gene data show CDR1 as GTSNPN and CDR2 as SVGIG (reference sequence). The CDR3 spans 14 residues. The CDR3 here is CAWTEGSAGDEAFF. For the CDR3, the DNA is TGTGCCTGGACGGAAGGATCGGCAGGGGATGAAGCTTTCTTT.

This clone was observed once. The chain employs TRBV27 and TRBJ2-3; 10 bases are shared with TRBD2. The CDR3 length is 14 residues. With V trimmed by 6 bases and J by 3 bases, 3 bases remained unmatched. The germline CDR1 and CDR2 sequences are MNHEY and SMNVEV (reference sequence). The chain's CDR3 is CASRTGLATDTQYF. CDR3 DNA: TGTGCCAGCAGAACGGGACTAGCGACAGATACGCAGTATTTT.

V gene TRBV10-3 combines with J gene TRBJ2-2, with 8 positions matching TRBD2. Trimming took 10 bases from V and 6 from J; bases not matched to a gene: 16. The CDR3 covers 16 residues. The germline CDR1 and CDR2 sequences are ENHRY and SYGVKD. CDR3 region: CATKAQGLATAGELFF. The CDR3, as DNA: TGTGCCACCAAGGCACAAGGACTAGCCACCGCCGGGGAGCTGTTTTTT.

Here the CDR3 DNA reads TGTGCCAGCAGTAACCCTAACGAGCAGTACTTC. This sequence encodes CASSNPNEQYF. V and J are TRBV6-6 and TRBJ2-5; D remains unclear. The J call is uncertain, as TRBJ2-7 better fits the DNA end. Per the germline V gene, CDR1 is MNHNY and CDR2 is SVGAGI (reference sequence). The CDR3 loop spans 11 amino acids.

The chain is built from TRBV6-5 and TRBJ2-3; TRBD2 matches 8 bases. Germline V gene data show CDR1 as MNHEY and CDR2 as SVGAGI. This CDR3 comprises 15 residues. V lost 6 bases, J lost 2 bases, and 7 bases stayed unmatched. DNA for the CDR3: TGTGCCAGCAGCCCGGGACTAGGCTACACAGATACGCAGTATTTT. This sequence encodes CASSPGLGYTDTQYF.

The chain is built from TRBV5-1 and TRBJ2-7; 7 bases line up with TRBD1. The trim removed 3 bases at V and 4 bases at J, leaving 7 bases unmatched. This CDR3 is 14 amino acids long. Germline V CDR1 and CDR2: SGHRS, YFSETQ. As DNA, the CDR3 is TGCGCCAGCAGCTCGACCGGGACAGCATACGAGCAGTACTTC. As protein: CASSSTGTAYEQYF.

This chain joins TRBV19 and TRBJ1-6, with D unclear. The CDR3 spans 15 residues. V lost 5 bases to trimming and J lost 6 bases, with 14 bases between them. Per germline, CDR1 LNHDA and CDR2 SQIVND (reference sequence). CDR3 sequence (DNA): TGTGCCAGTAGTCTTCTTACACGCTCTAATTCACCCCTCCACTTT. Residues: CASSLLTRSNSPLHF. Based on the CDR3 plus reference TRBV19 and TRBJ1-6, the full variable domain is DGGITQSPKYLFRKEGQNVTLSCEQNLNHDAMYWYRQDPGQGLRLIYYSQIVNDFQKGDIAEGYSVSREKKESFPLTVTSAQKNPTAFYLCASSLLTRSNSPLHFGNGTRLTVT.

The chain carries TRBV11-3 and TRBJ1-1, with D hard to call. V was clipped by 6 bases and J by 0 bases, with 5 bases between them. The CDR3 covers 12 residues. Germline V CDR1 and CDR2: SGHNT, YENEEA. CDR3 protein: CASRYMNTEAFF. The CDR3 DNA sequence: TGTGCCAGCAGGTACATGAACACTGAAGCTTTCTTT.

The V gene is TRBV7-9, the J gene TRBJ1-4; unclear D gene. Trimming cost V 3 bases and J 6 bases, with 14 bases left between them. From germline, CDR1 is SEHNR and CDR2 FQNEAQ (reference sequence). The CDR3 length is 15 residues. This CDR3 reads CASSLGGRTYEKLFF. CDR3 in DNA: TGTGCCAGCAGCTTGGGCGGGAGAACCTATGAAAAACTGTTTTTT.

The chain joins TRBV5-4 to TRBJ2-1; 8 bases line up with TRBD1. The ends lost 5 bases at V and 9 bases at J; junction bases unmatched: 16. Germline V gives CDR1 SGHNT, CDR2 YYREEE (reference sequence). The CDR3 runs 16 residues. CDR3 sequence reads: CASSWNPGGSSSEQFF. For the CDR3, the DNA is TGTGCCAGCAGTTGGAACCCAGGGGGCTCTTCTTCTGAGCAGTTCTTC. Using reference TRBV5-4 and TRBJ2-1 for the parts outside the CDR3, the full variable domain is ETGVTQSPTHLIKTRGQQVTLRCSSQSGHNTVSWYQQALGQGPQFIFQYYREEENGRGNFPPRFSGLQFPNYSSELNVNALELDDSALYLCASSWNPGGSSSEQFFGPGTRLTVL.

The chain couples TRBV2 to TRBJ1-1, with unresolved D. The ends were cut back, 7 bases at V and 4 bases at J, with 16 bases in the middle. This CDR3 region has 14 residues. CDR1 SNHLY and CDR2 FYNNEI come from the germline V gene. This CDR3 reads CASTKESGSTEAFF. CDR3 coding DNA: TGTGCCAGCACGAAGGAAAGCGGGAGCACTGAAGCTTTCTTT.

The chain uses TRBV7-2 and TRBJ2-7; D is uncertain. V was cut by 2 bases and J by 5 bases, with 10 bases left in between. The germline V gene encodes CDR1 SGHTA and CDR2 FQGNSA. CDR3 length: 13 amino acids. The CDR3 loop reads CASSLLLGHEQYF. The CDR3 nucleotides read TGTGCCAGCAGCTTACTTCTGGGCCACGAGCAGTACTTC.

The rearrangement links TRBV5-6 to TRBJ2-5; 7 bases are shared with TRBD1. The assigned J gene may be wrong: the sequence end matches TRBJ2-7 better. Germline loops: CDR1 SGHDT, CDR2 YYEEEE. The CDR3 covers 16 residues. The CDR3 here is CASSLRQGVLSYEQYF. The CDR3 DNA reads as TGTGCCAGCAGCTTACGTCAGGGGGTTTTGTCCTACGAGCAGTACTTC.